Below, one T cell receptor (beta chain) is given with its context. The antigen is unknown. These data are taken from a study of cytomegalovirus exposure and HLA in healthy donors. Findings of the study overall: Common viral pathogens were later found to be apparently linked to several of the most significant clusters.

The PCR used 60 Vbeta and 13 Jbeta primers. The method was immunoSEQ multiplex PCR; TCRdb's version includes in-frame clones alone and lacks a portion of them. Among approximately 150,000 clones listed, 71% were seen once. V was shortened by 6 bases and J by 4 bases, with 12 bases between the two germline ends. This CDR3 is built from 13 residues. CDR1 SNHLY and CDR2 FYNNEI come from the germline V gene. This receptor was obtained from a woman in her twenties or thirties in good health and CMV-seronegative. This sequence joins TRBV2 and TRBJ1-2; the D gene is possibly TRBD1 (6 bases). The sequencing sample was made of PBMCs. CDR3 sequence (DNA): TGTGCCAGCAGAGAGACAGGATCCTATGGCTACACCTTC. This translates into CASRETGSYGYTF.